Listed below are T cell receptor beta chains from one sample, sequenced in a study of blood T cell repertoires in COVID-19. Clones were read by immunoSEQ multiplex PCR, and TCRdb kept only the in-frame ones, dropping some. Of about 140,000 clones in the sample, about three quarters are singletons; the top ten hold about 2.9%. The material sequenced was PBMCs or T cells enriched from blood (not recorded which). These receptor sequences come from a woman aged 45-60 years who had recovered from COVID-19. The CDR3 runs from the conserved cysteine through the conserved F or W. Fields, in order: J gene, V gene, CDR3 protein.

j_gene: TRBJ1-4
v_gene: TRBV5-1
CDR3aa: CASSFNGEHEKLFF

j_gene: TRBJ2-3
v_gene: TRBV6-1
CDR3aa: CATSEVGRDTDTQYF

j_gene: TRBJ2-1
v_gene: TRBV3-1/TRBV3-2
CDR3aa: CAVVGGQSYNEQFF

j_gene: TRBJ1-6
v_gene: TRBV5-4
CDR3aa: CAWTVGNSPLHF

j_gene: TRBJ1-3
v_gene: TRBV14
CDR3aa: CASSTTGRNTIYF

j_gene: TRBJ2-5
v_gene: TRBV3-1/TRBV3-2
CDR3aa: CASSKTGVQETQYF

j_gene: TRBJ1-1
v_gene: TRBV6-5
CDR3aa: CASSLTMNTEAFF

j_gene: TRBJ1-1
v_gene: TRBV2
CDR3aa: CASSVQGLTEAFF

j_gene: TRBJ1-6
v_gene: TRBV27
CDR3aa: CASSLQGGNSPLHF

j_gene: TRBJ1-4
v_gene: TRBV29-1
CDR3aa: CSVEERDKLFF

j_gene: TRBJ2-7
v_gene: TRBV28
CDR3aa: CASTETGRGSYEQYF

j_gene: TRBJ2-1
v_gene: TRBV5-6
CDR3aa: CASSLAGTTNNEQFF

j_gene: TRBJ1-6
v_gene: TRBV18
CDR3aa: CAGAASSYNSPLHF

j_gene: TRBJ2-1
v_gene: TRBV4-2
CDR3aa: CASSARLAGVYEQFF

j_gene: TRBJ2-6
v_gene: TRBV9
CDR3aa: CASSGWEGSGANVLTF

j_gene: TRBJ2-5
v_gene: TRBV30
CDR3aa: CAWSKLAGGQETQYF

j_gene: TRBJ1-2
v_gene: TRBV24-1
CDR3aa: CATSDWTVSYGYTF

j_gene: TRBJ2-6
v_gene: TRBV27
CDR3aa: CASSPKLAGGLSGANVLTF

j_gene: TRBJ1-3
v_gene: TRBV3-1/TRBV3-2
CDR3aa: CASSQAGGTGNTIYF

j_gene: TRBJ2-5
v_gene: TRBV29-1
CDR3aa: CSADPGQGPETQYF

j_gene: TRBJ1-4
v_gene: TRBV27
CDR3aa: CASRETGGVEKLFF

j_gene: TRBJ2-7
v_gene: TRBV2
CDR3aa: CASSLGRTSRHEQYF

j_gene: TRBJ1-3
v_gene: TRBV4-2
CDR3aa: CASSPTGSGNTIYF

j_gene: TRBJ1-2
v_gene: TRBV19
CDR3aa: CASRRIGGSQGYTF

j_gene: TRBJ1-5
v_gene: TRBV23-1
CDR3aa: CASRDRGNQPQHF

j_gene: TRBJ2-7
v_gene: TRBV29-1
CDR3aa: CSVRSTSEYEQYF

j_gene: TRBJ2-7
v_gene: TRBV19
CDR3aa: CASSTTSGSSYEQYF

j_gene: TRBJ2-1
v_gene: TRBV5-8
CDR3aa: CASSLAGTTFNEQFF

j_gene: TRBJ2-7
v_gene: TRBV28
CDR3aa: CASSFKTTYEQYF

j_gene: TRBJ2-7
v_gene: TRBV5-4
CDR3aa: CASSFTDGAYEQYF

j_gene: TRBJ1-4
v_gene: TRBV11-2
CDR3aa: CASSLLSSNRRLFF

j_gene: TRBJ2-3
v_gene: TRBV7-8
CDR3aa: CASSLDQRGGVDTQYF

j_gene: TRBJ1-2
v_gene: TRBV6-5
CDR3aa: CASSYSATADYGYTF

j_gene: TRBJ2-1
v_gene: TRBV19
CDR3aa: CASSPWGDPYNEQFF

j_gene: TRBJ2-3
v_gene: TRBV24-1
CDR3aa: CATSDLQGSRGQYF

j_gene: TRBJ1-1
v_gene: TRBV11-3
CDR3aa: CASSRYRGNTEAFF

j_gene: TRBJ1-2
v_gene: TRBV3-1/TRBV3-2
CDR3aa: CASSQDWIGPNYGYTF

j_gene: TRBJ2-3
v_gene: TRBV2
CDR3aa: CASLAGVADTQYF

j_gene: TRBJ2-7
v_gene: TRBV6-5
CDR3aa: CASSSSGAAYEQYF

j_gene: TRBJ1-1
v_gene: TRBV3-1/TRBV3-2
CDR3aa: CASSSSGTEAFF

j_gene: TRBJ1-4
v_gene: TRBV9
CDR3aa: CASSRDRGNEKLFF

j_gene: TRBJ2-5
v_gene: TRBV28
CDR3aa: CASSLLGEWGETQYF

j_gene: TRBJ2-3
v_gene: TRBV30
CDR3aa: CAWSPLAGGWDTQYF

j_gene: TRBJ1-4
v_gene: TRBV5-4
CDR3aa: CASSRSDRGSEKLFF

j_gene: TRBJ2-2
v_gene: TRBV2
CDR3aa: CASRRSGGNTGELFF

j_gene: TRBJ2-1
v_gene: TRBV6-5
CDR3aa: CASSSGEEPDHLVF

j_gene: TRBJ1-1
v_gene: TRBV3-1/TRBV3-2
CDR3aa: CASSHEGSTEAFF

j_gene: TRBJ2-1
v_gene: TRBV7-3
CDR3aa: CASSRYAGTSGSYEQFF